Below are 7 T cell receptor beta chains sequenced from a single sample in a study of blood T cell repertoires in COVID-19. The protocol was immunoSEQ multiplex PCR, while the TCRdb copy is restricted to in-frame clones and leaves out a portion. Of approximately 350,000 clones detected, around 87% appear once; the ten largest clones hold about 6%. Material: peripheral blood. These receptors originate from a woman between 50 and 59 years old with COVID-19, enrolled during active disease.

The rearrangement joins TRBV7-3 to TRBJ2-3, with D maybe TRBD1 (5 bases). CDR1 and CDR2 (germline): SGHTA, FQGTGA. V lost 0 bases to trimming and J lost 1 base, with 8 bases between them. The CDR3 length is 15 residues. This CDR3 is CASSLTPTGTDTQYF. CDR3 nucleotides: TGTGCCAGCAGCTTAACCCCGACAGGCACAGATACGCAGTATTTT.

The J gene is TRBJ1-2, the V gene TRBV6-5, with D unresolved. The germline CDR1 and CDR2 sequences are MNHEY and SVGAGI. The CDR3 totals 12 residues. V lost 5 bases and J 2 bases, leaving 6 bases between the germline ends. CDR3 nucleotide sequence: TGTGCCAGCAGTAACAGCAACTATGGCTACACCTTC. It encodes CASSNSNYGYTF.

The chain's CDR3 is CASSLTQGIVETQYF. CDR3 nucleotides: TGTGCCAGCAGCTTAACTCAGGGCATTGTGGAGACCCAGTACTTC. The J gene is TRBJ2-5, the V gene TRBV7-9; tentatively, D is TRBD1 (5 bases). With 2 bases removed from V and 5 bases from J, the gap between germline ends came to 15 bases. The CDR3 sequence is 15 residues long. Germline CDR1 and CDR2: SEHNR and FQNEAQ (reference sequence).

The chain carries TRBV5-1 and TRBJ1-2; D perhaps matches TRBD1 (5 bases). CDR1 SGHRS and CDR2 YFSETQ come from the germline V gene. This CDR3 has 13 amino acids. V was trimmed by 0 bases and J by 8 bases, leaving 11 bases between them. As DNA, the CDR3 is TGCGCCAGCAGCTTGGTACCAGGGATCGGCTACACCTTC. Translating it yields CASSLVPGIGYTF.

The genes are TRBV14 and TRBJ1-3, with TRBD1 identical over 7 bases. Germline assignment: CDR1 SGHDN and CDR2 FVKESK. J was trimmed by 2 bases and V by 3 bases; bases with no gene match: 4. The CDR3 consists of 15 residues. This CDR3 reads CASSQEGGPGNTIYF. CDR3 bases: TGTGCCAGCAGCCAGGAAGGGGGCCCTGGAAACACCATATATTTT. The entire variable domain, with the rest obtained from reference TRBV14 and TRBJ1-3, is as follows: EAGVTQFPSHSVIEKGQTVTLRCDPISGHDNLYWYRRVMGKEIKFLLHFVKESKQDESGMPNNRFLAERTGGTYSTLKVQPAELEDSGVYFCASSQEGGPGNTIYFGEGSWLTVV.

The rearrangement joins TRBV30 to TRBJ1-5, with D unresolved. CDR3 size: 15 residues. Trimming removed 0 bases from V and 0 bases from J, with 9 bases in between. The germline CDR1 and CDR2 sequences are GTSNPN and SVGIG (reference sequence). The CDR3 loop reads CAWSVLGGSNQPQHF. DNA of the CDR3: TGTGCCTGGAGTGTTCTTGGAGGTAGCAATCAGCCCCAGCATTTT. Supplemented by reference TRBV30 and TRBJ1-5, the full variable domain reads SQTIHQWPATLVQPVGSPLSLECTVEGTSNPNLYWYRQAAGRGLQLLFYSVGIGQISSEVPQNLSASRPQDRQFILSSKKLLLSDSGFYLCAWSVLGGSNQPQHFGDGTRLSIL.

The rearrangement uses TRBV10-3 and TRBJ1-4; TRBD1 agrees at 7 bases. This CDR3 comprises 12 residues. The trim removed 10 bases at V and 8 bases at J, leaving 7 bases unmatched. Looked up from germline, CDR1 is ENHRY and CDR2 is SYGVKD. Here the CDR3 reads CATQTGTEKLFF. For the CDR3, the DNA is TGTGCCACTCAGACAGGGACCGAAAAACTGTTTTTT.